The clone carrying this T cell receptor (beta chain) was detected many times. Its antigen is unidentified. This sample was taken from a study of CD8+CD57+ T cells in acquired aplastic anemia. Study background: Sorted CD4+ and CD8+ cells yielded around 3.3 ug of DNA on average. Study-level findings and limits: It was found that 25 to 35 CD8+ CDR3 sequences were shared between patients and controls.

The CDR3 has 13 residues. The ends were cut back, 3 bases at V and 7 bases at J, with 12 bases in the middle. The germline V gene has CDR1 WNHNN and CDR2 SYGVQD (reference sequence). The patients chosen for sequencing had shown expansion of CD8+CD57+ cells (detected by flow cytometry). At the time of blood sampling, patients had not yet received any therapy. Both TCR beta VDJ combination and CDR3 sequence profiling were carried out. Genomic DNA was the template for this profiling. TCRdb redid the calling of the reads with MiXCR, one entry per CDR3 protein. The sample contains fewer than 250,000 distinct CDR3 sequences, approximately 51% of which appear only once.

This chain connects TRBV10-1 to TRBJ1-1; D uncertain. The origin of this receptor is a human donor with aplastic anemia. The specimen sequenced was sorted CD4+, CD8+, or CD8+CD57+ T cells (not recorded which) from PBMCs. CDR3 sequence reads: CASSDGGQGEAFF. The CDR3, as DNA: TGCGCCAGCAGTGACGGTGGGCAAGGTGAAGCTTTCTTT.